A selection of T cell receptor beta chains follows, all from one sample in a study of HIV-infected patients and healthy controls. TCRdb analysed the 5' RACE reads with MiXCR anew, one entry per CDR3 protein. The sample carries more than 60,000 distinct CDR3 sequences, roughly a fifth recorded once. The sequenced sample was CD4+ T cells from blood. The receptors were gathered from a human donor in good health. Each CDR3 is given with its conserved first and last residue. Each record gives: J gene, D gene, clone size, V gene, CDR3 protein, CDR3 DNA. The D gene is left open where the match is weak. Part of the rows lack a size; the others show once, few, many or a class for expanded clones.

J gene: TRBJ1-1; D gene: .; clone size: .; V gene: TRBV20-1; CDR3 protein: CSARDIAAGLNTEAFF; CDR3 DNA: TGCAGTGCTAGAGATATCGCAGCCGGCCTGAACACTGAAGCTTTCTTT
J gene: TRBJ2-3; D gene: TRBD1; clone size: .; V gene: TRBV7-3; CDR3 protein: CASSWDRSTDTQYF; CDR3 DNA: TGTGCCAGCAGCTGGGACAGGAGCACAGATACGCAGTATTTT
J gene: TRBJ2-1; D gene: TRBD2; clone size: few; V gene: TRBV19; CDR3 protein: CASSHYPYLADSYNEQFF; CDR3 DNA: TGTGCCAGTAGCCATTATCCTTATCTAGCGGATTCCTACAATGAGCAGTTCTTC
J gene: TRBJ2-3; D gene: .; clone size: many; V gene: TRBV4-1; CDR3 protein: CASSQERSSDTQYF; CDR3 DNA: TGCGCCAGCAGCCAAGAAAGATCCTCAGATACGCAGTATTTT
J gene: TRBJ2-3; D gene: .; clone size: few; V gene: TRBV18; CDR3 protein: CASSPPGIRTDTQYF; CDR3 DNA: TGTGCCAGCTCACCACCAGGCATCCGCACAGATACGCAGTATTTT
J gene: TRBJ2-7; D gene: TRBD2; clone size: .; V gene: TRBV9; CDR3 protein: CASTRGVAEPYEQYF; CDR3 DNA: TGTGCCAGCACTCGGGGGGTAGCGGAGCCCTACGAGCAGTACTTC
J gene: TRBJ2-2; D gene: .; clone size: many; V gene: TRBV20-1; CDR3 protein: CSARDQSGRGAYTGELFF; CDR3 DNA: TGCAGTGCTAGAGATCAATCGGGAAGAGGAGCGTACACCGGGGAGCTGTTTTTT
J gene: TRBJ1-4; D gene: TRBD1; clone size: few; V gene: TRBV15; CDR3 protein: CATSRNPGQSQKLFF; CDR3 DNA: TGTGCCACCAGCAGAAACCCGGGACAGAGTCAAAAACTGTTTTTT
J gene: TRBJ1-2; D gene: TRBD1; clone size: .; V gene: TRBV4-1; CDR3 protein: CASSHRDRGQGDYGYTF; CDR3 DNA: TGCGCCAGCAGCCACCGGGACAGGGGGCAGGGGGACTATGGCTACACCTTC
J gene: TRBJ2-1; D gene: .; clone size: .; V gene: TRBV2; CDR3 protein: CASSDYLATYYNEQFF; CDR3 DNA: TGTGCCAGCAGTGATTACCTCGCAACTTACTACAATGAGCAGTTCTTC
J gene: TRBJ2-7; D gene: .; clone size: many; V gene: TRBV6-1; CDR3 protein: CASTELTYEQYF; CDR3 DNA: TGTGCCAGCACTGAGCTCACCTACGAGCAGTACTTC
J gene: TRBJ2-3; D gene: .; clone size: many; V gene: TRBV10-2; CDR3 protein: CASSDGTRVGDTQYF; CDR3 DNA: TGCGCCAGCAGTGACGGGACTCGGGTTGGAGATACGCAGTATTTT
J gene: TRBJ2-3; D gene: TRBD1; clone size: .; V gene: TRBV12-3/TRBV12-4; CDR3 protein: CASRTRGRGTDTQYF; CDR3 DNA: TGTGCCAGCAGAACCAGGGGGCGGGGCACAGATACGCAGTATTTT
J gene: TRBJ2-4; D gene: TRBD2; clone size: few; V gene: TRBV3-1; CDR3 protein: CASSPQGWRESAGPKNIQYF; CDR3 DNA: TGTGCCAGCAGCCCTCAAGGATGGCGGGAGTCTGCCGGGCCCAAAAACATTCAGTACTTC
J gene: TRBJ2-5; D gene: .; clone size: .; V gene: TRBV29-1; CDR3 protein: CSVEDRWGAKTQYF; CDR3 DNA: TGCAGCGTTGAAGATCGGTGGGGGGCTAAGACCCAGTACTTC
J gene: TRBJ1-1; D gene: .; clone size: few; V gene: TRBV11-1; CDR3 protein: CASSLDRNEAFF; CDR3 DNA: TGTGCCAGCAGCCTCGACAGAAATGAAGCTTTCTTT
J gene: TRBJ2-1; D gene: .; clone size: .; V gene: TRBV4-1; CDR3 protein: CASSQELYSYNEQFF; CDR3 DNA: TGCGCCAGCAGCCAAGAACTCTACTCCTACAATGAGCAGTTCTTC
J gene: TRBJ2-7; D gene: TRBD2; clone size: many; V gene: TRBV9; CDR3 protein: CASSVAGGSSYEQYF; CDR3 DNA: TGTGCCAGCAGCGTAGCCGGGGGGAGCTCCTACGAGCAGTACTTC
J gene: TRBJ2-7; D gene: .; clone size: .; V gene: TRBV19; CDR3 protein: CASSITGQYEQYF; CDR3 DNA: TGTGCCAGTAGTATCACGGGTCAGTACGAGCAGTACTTC
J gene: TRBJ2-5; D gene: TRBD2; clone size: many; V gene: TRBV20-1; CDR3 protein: CSAKGSAGGYQETQYF; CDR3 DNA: TGCAGTGCTAAGGGTTCTGCGGGGGGGTACCAAGAGACCCAGTACTTC
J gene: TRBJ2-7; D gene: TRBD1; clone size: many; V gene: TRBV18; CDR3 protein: CASSPPRTGKYEQYF; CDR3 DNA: TGTGCCAGCTCACCACCGAGGACAGGAAAATACGAGCAGTACTTC
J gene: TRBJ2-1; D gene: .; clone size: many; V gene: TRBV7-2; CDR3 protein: CASSLAGGFSSYNEQFF; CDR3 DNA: TGTGCCAGCAGCTTAGCTGGGGGTTTTAGCTCCTACAATGAGCAGTTCTTC
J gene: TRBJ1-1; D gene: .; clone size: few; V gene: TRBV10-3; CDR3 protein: CAISKQVNTEAFF; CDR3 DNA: TGTGCCATCAGTAAACAGGTGAACACTGAAGCTTTCTTT
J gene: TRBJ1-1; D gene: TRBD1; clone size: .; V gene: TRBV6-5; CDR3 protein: CASSPANGQGLTEAFF; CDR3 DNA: TGTGCCAGCAGCCCCGCGAACGGACAGGGTCTCACTGAAGCTTTCTTT
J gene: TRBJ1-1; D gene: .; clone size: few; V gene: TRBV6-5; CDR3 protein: CASSYSNLQAEAFF; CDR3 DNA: TGTGCCAGCAGTTACTCGAATCTTCAGGCTGAAGCTTTCTTT
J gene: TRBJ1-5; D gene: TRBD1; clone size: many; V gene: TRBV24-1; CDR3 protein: CATSDPQGVGPQHF; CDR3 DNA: TGTGCCACCAGTGACCCACAGGGGGTAGGTCCCCAGCATTTT